This T cell receptor beta chain was sequenced for a study of blood T cell repertoires in COVID-19. Sequenced by immunoSEQ multiplex PCR; TCRdb stores in-frame clones only, minus some. This sample has about 290,000 clones, with around 90% found just once. Each participant's cohort was designated according to participant-reported clinical history. The CDR3 extends over 13 amino acids. Germline assignment: CDR1 SQVTM and CDR2 ANQGSEA. Trimming shortened V by 6 bases and J by 7 bases, and 16 bases separated the two germline ends. The J gene is TRBJ1-3, the V gene TRBV29-1; possible D gene TRBD1, 5 bases. The clonotype comes from a woman aged 40 to 49 who had recovered from COVID-19. Input material: PBMCs or T cells enriched from blood (not recorded which). CDR3 DNA: TGCAGCGTCCGACAGATTCTGGACAACACCATATATTTT. Its protein product is CSVRQILDNTIYF.